This T cell receptor (beta chain) is from a study of identical twins. This clonotype was detected only a few times. V lost 3 bases and J 11 bases, leaving 14 bases between the germline ends. The CDR3 has 13 amino acids. CDR1 and CDR2 from the germline V gene are MGHRA and YSYEKL. MiXCR, run by TCRdb on the 5' RACE reads, gives a single entry per CDR3 protein. The data hold roughly 260,000 distinct CDR3 sequences, with around an eighth observed a single time. The sequenced sample was memory (CD45RO+) T cells sorted from blood. The chain is built from TRBV4-1 and TRBJ2-1; D perhaps matches TRBD2 (5 bases). This TCR derives from a young woman in good health. Written as DNA, the CDR3 is TGCGCCAGCAGCCACTCCTCGACGGGAAAGCAGTTCTTC. The encoded protein is CASSHSSTGKQFF.